This is a list of T cell receptor beta chains from one sample in a study of cytomegalovirus exposure and HLA in healthy donors. Assay used: immunoSEQ multiplex PCR; TCRdb lists only in-frame clones, some missing. The table has about 120,000 clones, roughly 82% seen once; the top ten hold 3.7%. Sequenced sample: PBMCs. Receptors were obtained from a human donor in good health. Both conserved end residues are part of each CDR3. D genes are given only for firm matches. Clone size appears in some rows only: once, few, many, or a class for an expanded clone.

J | V | size | D | CDR3 | DNA
TRBJ2-7 | TRBV2 | - | - | CASTTTGMTYEQYF | TGTGCCAGCACTACTACAGGGATGACCTACGAGCAGTACTTC
TRBJ1-4 | TRBV6-1 | - | TRBD1 | CASSATGGNEKLFF | TGTGCCAGCAGTGCGACAGGGGGCAATGAAAAACTGTTTTTT
TRBJ2-5 | TRBV18 | - | TRBD2 | CASSLMTSGSGVETQYF | TGTGCCAGCTCGCTGATGACTAGCGGGAGCGGGGTGGAGACCCAGTACTTC
TRBJ2-2 | TRBV27 | - | - | CASSLGTSNTGELFF | TGTGCCAGCAGTTTGGGCACCTCGAACACCGGGGAGCTGTTTTTT
TRBJ1-4 | TRBV6-5 | - | - | CASSYFGATNEKLFF | TGTGCCAGCAGTTACTTCGGTGCAACTAATGAAAAACTGTTTTTT
TRBJ2-7 | TRBV7-6 | - | TRBD1 | CASSSSGTASYEQYF | TGTGCCAGCAGCTCATCCGGGACAGCTTCCTACGAGCAGTACTTC
TRBJ2-7 | TRBV6-4 | - | - | CAPNRPEHYEQYF | TGTGCCCCCAACCGCCCTGAACACTACGAGCAGTACTTC
TRBJ2-5 | TRBV6-1 | - | TRBD1 | CASSETGGLRETQYF | TGTGCCAGCAGTGAGACAGGGGGCTTAAGAGAGACCCAGTACTTC
TRBJ1-4 | TRBV2 | once | - | CASRPQGMANEKLFF | TGTGCCAGCAGGCCACAGGGTATGGCTAATGAAAAACTGTTTTTT
TRBJ2-7 | TRBV28 | - | - | CASSFRGTISYEQYF | TGTGCCAGCAGTTTCAGGGGCACTATCTCCTACGAGCAGTACTTC
TRBJ2-2 | TRBV28 | - | TRBD2 | CASSLWAGGARTGELFF | TGTGCCAGCAGTTTATGGGCGGGAGGGGCGAGGACCGGGGAGCTGTTTTTT
TRBJ2-7 | TRBV7-9 | - | TRBD2 | CASSLVGSGTSYEQYF | TGTGCCAGCAGCTTAGTAGGTAGCGGGACCTCCTACGAGCAGTACTTC
TRBJ2-7 | TRBV7-6 | once | - | CASSLGGITYEQYF | TGTGCCAGCAGCTTAGGAGGGATTACCTACGAGCAGTACTTC
TRBJ1-2 | TRBV4-1 | - | - | CASSQGGGRGGGYTF | TGCGCCAGCAGCCAAGGGGGGGGCCGGGGGGGAGGCTACACCTTC
TRBJ1-2 | TRBV2 | - | - | CASSEFREGPYGYTF | TGTGCCAGCAGTGAATTCAGGGAGGGGCCCTATGGCTACACCTTC
TRBJ2-7 | TRBV5-4 | - | - | CASSVSSHSSYEQYF | TGTGCCAGCAGCGTGTCTTCACACAGTTCCTACGAGCAGTACTTC
TRBJ1-1 | TRBV5-1 | once | - | CASSFKRGAAEAFF | TGCGCCAGCAGCTTTAAAAGGGGCGCGGCTGAAGCTTTCTTT
TRBJ1-4 | TRBV29-1 | - | - | CSVDQGTNEKLFF | TGCAGCGTTGACCAGGGGACTAATGAAAAACTGTTTTTT
TRBJ2-1 | TRBV2 | - | TRBD2 | CASSPSAGGLHEQFF | TGTGCCAGCAGCCCCTCCGCGGGAGGGTTGCATGAGCAGTTCTTC
TRBJ2-1 | TRBV9 | - | TRBD1 | CASSVAGTGGSNEQFF | TGTGCCAGCAGCGTAGCCGGGACAGGGGGATCCAATGAGCAGTTCTTC
TRBJ2-7 | TRBV6-5 | - | - | CASSADTSSYEQYF | TGTGCCAGCAGCGCTGACACGAGCTCCTACGAGCAGTACTTC
TRBJ1-1 | TRBV14 | once | - | CASSQVGAGIMNTEAFF | TGTGCCAGCAGCCAAGTTGGGGCAGGGATCATGAACACTGAAGCTTTCTTT
TRBJ1-5 | TRBV9 | few | TRBD1 | CASSATPGQVGIQPQHF | TGTGCCAGCAGCGCCACCCCGGGACAGGTTGGTATTCAGCCCCAGCATTTT
TRBJ2-1 | TRBV6-6 | - | TRBD2 | CASALFKAGGRNEQFF | TGTGCCAGCGCCCTATTTAAGGCGGGAGGGCGGAATGAGCAGTTCTTC
TRBJ2-7 | TRBV7-9 | - | - | CASSQPLEYEQYF | TGTGCCAGCAGCCAACCTCTAGAGTACGAGCAGTACTTC
TRBJ1-4 | TRBV5-1 | few | - | CASSPLTNEKLFF | TGCGCCAGCAGCCCTTTAACTAATGAAAAACTGTTTTTT
TRBJ2-2 | TRBV4-1 | - | - | CASSQEAGWPGELFF | TGCGCCAGCAGCCAAGAGGCGGGATGGCCCGGGGAGCTGTTTTTT
TRBJ2-3 | TRBV28 | - | TRBD2 | CASSLGGASGREEDTQYF | TGTGCCAGCAGCTTAGGGGGGGCTAGCGGGAGGGAGGAAGATACGCAGTATTTT
TRBJ2-3 | TRBV5-1 | - | TRBD2 | CASSSTLAGGSTDTQYF | TGCGCCAGCAGCTCAACTCTAGCGGGAGGCTCCACAGATACGCAGTATTTT
TRBJ1-6 | TRBV7-2 | few | - | CASSLAAGYNSPLHF | TGTGCCAGCAGCTTAGCGGCAGGGTATAATTCACCCCTCCACTTT
TRBJ2-3 | TRBV9 | - | TRBD2 | CASSTSGSSTDTQYF | TGTGCCAGCAGCACTAGCGGGTCTAGCACAGATACGCAGTATTTT
TRBJ1-1 | TRBV28 | - | TRBD1 | CASSFLDRPNTEAFF | TGTGCCAGCAGTTTCTTGGACAGGCCAAACACTGAAGCTTTCTTT
TRBJ2-3 | TRBV25-1 | - | - | CASAGLEGPGDTQYF | TGTGCCAGCGCGGGATTGGAGGGGCCGGGAGATACGCAGTATTTT
TRBJ1-1 | TRBV18 | - | - | CASSTQGSFTEAFF | TGTGCCAGCTCAACCCAGGGGAGTTTCACTGAAGCTTTCTTT
TRBJ1-4 | TRBV5-1 | - | - | CASSLARAGPNEKLFF | TGCGCCAGCAGCTTGGCCAGGGCAGGGCCTAATGAAAAACTGTTTTTT
TRBJ2-2 | TRBV4-2 | few | TRBD2 | CASSQDTAGNTGELFF | TGTGCCAGCAGCCAAGATACAGCGGGAAACACCGGGGAGCTGTTTTTT
TRBJ2-7 | TRBV7-2 | - | - | CASSPGRLSGAYEQYF | TGTGCCAGCAGCCCCGGTCGTTTATCCGGAGCCTACGAGCAGTACTTC
TRBJ2-7 | TRBV5-1 | - | TRBD1 | CASSLGLQGDEQYF | TGCGCCAGCAGCTTGGGTCTACAGGGGGACGAGCAGTACTTC
TRBJ2-2 | TRBV19 | few | - | CASSDLQRVNTGELFF | TGTGCCAGTAGTGATCTCCAGCGGGTTAACACCGGGGAGCTGTTTTTT
TRBJ2-2 | TRBV5-1 | once | TRBD1 | CASSLRTGGPGELFF | TGCGCCAGCAGCTTGCGGACAGGGGGCCCCGGGGAGCTGTTTTTT
TRBJ2-5 | TRBV25-1 | - | - | CASSEQGRGRETQYF | TGTGCCAGCAGTGAACAAGGGCGGGGAAGAGAGACCCAGTACTTC
TRBJ2-3 | TRBV19 | - | - | CASSWGPGFTDTQYF | TGTGCCAGTAGTTGGGGGCCGGGATTCACAGATACGCAGTATTTT
TRBJ1-5 | TRBV4-1 | - | - | CASSQDLGQPQHF | TGCGCCAGCAGCCAAGATCTAGGTCAGCCCCAGCATTTT
TRBJ2-1 | TRBV7-2 | - | TRBD1 | CASSLSMDRANEQFF | TGTGCCAGCAGCTTATCGATGGACAGGGCCAATGAGCAGTTCTTC
TRBJ1-3 | TRBV28 | - | TRBD1 | CASTDTGGLGNTIYF | TGTGCCAGCACCGATACAGGGGGCCTTGGAAACACCATATATTTT
TRBJ1-4 | TRBV6-5 | - | TRBD1 | CASSLGQGGEKLFF | TGTGCCAGCAGTCTCGGACAGGGAGGTGAAAAACTGTTTTTT
TRBJ1-5 | TRBV5-1 | - | TRBD1 | CASSSTGGRNQPQHF | TGCGCCAGCAGCTCCACAGGGGGAAGAAATCAGCCCCAGCATTTT
TRBJ2-5 | TRBV6-1 | few | TRBD1 | CASSPTGGGETQYF | TGTGCCAGCAGCCCGACAGGGGGAGGAGAGACCCAGTACTTC
TRBJ1-1 | TRBV5-1 | - | TRBD1 | CASSLGGTGGPNTEAFF | TGCGCCAGCAGCTTGGGGGGGACAGGGGGACCGAACACTGAAGCTTTCTTT
TRBJ2-1 | TRBV9 | few | TRBD2 | CASSPGLHNEQFF | TGTGCCAGCAGCCCGGGACTACACAATGAGCAGTTCTTC
TRBJ2-7 | TRBV6-6 | few | TRBD1 | CASTSRAGGVYEQYF | TGTGCCAGCACTTCGAGGGCAGGGGGCGTGTACGAGCAGTACTTC
TRBJ2-7 | TRBV28 | once | - | CASRAGRVRYEQYF | TGTGCCAGCAGAGCTGGCAGGGTGCGCTACGAGCAGTACTTC
TRBJ2-7 | TRBV18 | once | - | CASSPYDISYEQYF | TGTGCCAGCTCACCATACGACATCTCCTACGAGCAGTACTTC